These 23 T cell receptor beta chains came from one sample sequenced in a study of T cells after yellow fever vaccination. TCRdb reprocessed the 5' RACE reads with MiXCR, giving one entry per CDR3 protein. The sample has 300,000 or so distinct CDR3 sequences; around 7% are singletons. Sequencing was performed on PBMCs, taken approximately 40 days after the first yellow fever vaccination. These receptors were taken from a man younger than 35 who received the YFV17D yellow fever vaccine.

This clonotype was observed a few times. The J gene is TRBJ1-2, the V gene TRBV5-6, with 7 bases matching TRBD1. Germline V gene data show CDR1 as SGHDT and CDR2 as YYEEEE. The CDR3 is 13 residues long. Losses at the gene ends were 1 base for V and 9 bases for J; bases not matched to a gene: 6. CDR3 loop: CASSLSAGGSYTF. The DNA for the CDR3 is TGTGCCAGCAGCTTGTCGGCAGGGGGAAGCTACACCTTC.

This clonotype was detected only a few times. The rearrangement uses TRBV24-1 and TRBJ2-2; the match to TRBD1 covers 9 bases. CDR1 is KGHDR and CDR2 is SFDVKD in the germline V gene. V dropped 3 bases and J dropped 5; count of bases not matched to a gene: 3. This CDR3 region has 15 residues. Written as DNA, the CDR3 is TGTGCCACCAGTGATGCGGGACAGGGAACCGGGGAGCTGTTTTTT. Protein product: CATSDAGQGTGELFF.

In its sample, this clonotype was seen many times. This chain connects TRBV11-2 to TRBJ2-3; 10 positions agree with TRBD2. The CDR3 is 16 amino acids. The V gene's germline CDR1 is SGHAT and CDR2 FQNNGV. The V segment lost 1 base and the J segment 1 base; nucleotides outside the gene matches: 2. CDR3 protein: CASSLGTSGRTDTQYF. CDR3 in DNA: TGTGCCAGCAGCTTAGGGACTAGCGGACGCACAGATACGCAGTATTTT.

This clonotype was observed at least ten times. J is TRBJ2-5 and V is TRBV10-3; 11 bases match TRBD2. V lost 8 bases to trimming and J lost 5 bases; unmatched junction nucleotides: 10. Germline CDR1 and CDR2: ENHRY and SYGVKD. CDR3 length equals 15 residues. The CDR3 protein is CAIRPDLAGGETQYF. For the CDR3, the DNA is TGTGCCATCCGCCCGGATCTAGCGGGGGGTGAGACCCAGTACTTC.

This clonotype occurred many times. The chain recombines TRBV5-1 with TRBJ2-5; D ambiguous. Germline values: CDR1 SGHRS, CDR2 YFSETQ. This CDR3 is 14 amino acids long. Trimming took off 0 bases at V and 0 bases at J, with 6 bases between the two ends. CDR3 bases: TGCGCCAGCAGCTTGGGTCAGAACCAAGAGACCCAGTACTTC. It codes for CASSLGQNQETQYF.

This clonotype was observed many times. The chain has TRBV5-1 and TRBJ2-1; a weak D match, TRBD2 (6 bases). Trimming pared 0 bases from V and 5 bases from J, leaving 9 bases between. CDR1 is SGHRS, CDR2 YFSETQ, per germline. The CDR3 spans 14 residues. The CDR3 bases are TGCGCCAGCAGCTTGGCCGGGGGAAACAATGAGCAGTTCTTC. This translates into CASSLAGGNNEQFF. The full variable domain, its missing parts supplied by reference TRBV5-1 and TRBJ2-1, is KAGVTQTPRYLIKTRGQQVTLSCSPISGHRSVSWYQQTPGQGLQFLFEYFSETQRNKGNFPGRFSGRQFSNSRSEMNVSTLELGDSALYLCASSLAGGNNEQFFGPGTRLTVL.

This clonotype was counted at least ten times. The V gene is TRBV20-1, the J gene TRBJ2-2; the match to TRBD1 covers 7 bases. Germline CDR1 reads DFQATT; CDR2 reads SNEGSKA (reference sequence). The CDR3 is 13 amino acids. The V gene end was trimmed by 5 bases and the J gene end by 3 bases; junction bases not matched to a gene: 3. CDR3 sequence (DNA): TGCAGTGCTGACAGGGTAGACACCGGGGAGCTGTTTTTT. Translating gives CSADRVDTGELFF.

This clonotype was picked up a small number of times. V is TRBV12-3 or TRBV12-4 and J is TRBJ2-5; possible D gene TRBD2, 5 bases. Trimming took off 7 bases at V and 1 base at J, with 10 bases between the two ends. This CDR3 is built from 13 residues. The CDR3: CASTTRGQETQYF. DNA for the CDR3: TGTGCCAGCACCACCCGGGGCCAAGAGACCCAGTACTTC.

This clonotype came up a few times. The chain couples TRBV6-5 to TRBJ2-2; D not certain. This CDR3 is 14 amino acids long. The germline V gene encodes CDR1 MNHEY and CDR2 SVGAGI. V lost 0 bases and J lost 0, with 2 bases in between. The chain's CDR3 is CASSYSPNTGELFF. DNA of the CDR3: TGTGCCAGCAGTTACTCGCCGAACACCGGGGAGCTGTTTTTT.

This clonotype was observed a few times. This rearrangement joins TRBV20-1 to TRBJ1-5; no clear D gene. The CDR3 runs 13 residues. Looked up from germline, CDR1 is DFQATT and CDR2 is SNEGSKA (reference sequence). V lost 0 bases, J lost 9 bases, and 12 bases lay in between. The CDR3 is CSAREGDLPPQHF. For the CDR3, the DNA is TGCAGTGCTAGAGAAGGCGACCTCCCGCCCCAGCATTTT.

On this clonotype: Its ends do not fully match the called genes, so a read error is possible. The chain joins TRBV7-9 to TRBJ2-7; D is possibly TRBD1 (5 bases). Per the germline V gene, CDR1 is SEHNR and CDR2 is FQNEAQ (reference sequence). This CDR3 has 13 residues. CDR3 protein: CDSSFRQGYEQYF. CDR3 bases: TGTGACAGCAGCTTTCGCCAGGGCTACGAGCAGTACTTC.

This clonotype occurred many times. As DNA, the CDR3 is TGCAGTGCTAGCTCCCCGGCAGATACGCAGTATTTT. Translating it yields CSASSPADTQYF. The J gene is TRBJ2-3, the V gene TRBV20-1; D remains ambiguous. With 3 bases removed from V and 4 bases from J, the gap between germline ends came to 8 bases. The CDR3 consists of 12 residues. Germline V gene data show CDR1 as DFQATT and CDR2 as SNEGSKA (reference sequence).

The chain recombines TRBV4-3 with TRBJ1-6, with 7 bases fitting TRBD1. The junction had 5 bases not matched to a gene; V was cut back by 3 bases and J by 3 bases. Germline CDR1 reads LGHNA; CDR2 reads YSLEER. The CDR3 has 16 amino acids. The CDR3 nucleotides are TGCGCCAGCAGCCAGAGGGACAGCCACTATAATTCACCCCTCCACTTT. Protein product: CASSQRDSHYNSPLHF.

This clonotype was seen at least ten times. The rearrangement uses TRBV10-3 and TRBJ2-1; D gene ambiguous. The CDR3 runs 12 residues. Germline CDR1 reads ENHRY; CDR2 reads SYGVKD. Trimming took 2 bases from V and 9 from J, leaving 8 bases between them. In nucleotides, the CDR3 is TGTGCCATCAGTGAGGGAGTCGGTGAGCAGTTCTTC. As protein: CAISEGVGEQFF.

This clonotype was observed a few times. The chain recombines TRBV7-9 with TRBJ2-7; D call uncertain. This CDR3 is built from 12 residues. V dropped 3 bases and J dropped 7 bases, with 10 bases sitting between them. From germline, CDR1 is SEHNR and CDR2 FQNEAQ (reference sequence). The CDR3 region has the DNA TGTGCCAGCAGCTTTCTCTGGGGTGAGCAGTACTTC. Protein: CASSFLWGEQYF.

This clonotype was picked up a small number of times. The chain employs TRBV5-1 and TRBJ2-5; D is perhaps TRBD1 or TRBD2 (5 bases each). There are 15 residues in the CDR3. Looked up from germline, CDR1 is SGHRS and CDR2 is YFSETQ. The V end lost 5 bases, the J end lost 0 bases, and 14 bases lay between the germline ends. The CDR3 spells CASRRTWGYQETQYF. CDR3 bases: TGCGCCAGCAGACGGACCTGGGGGTACCAAGAGACCCAGTACTTC.

This clonotype was detected only a few times. The V gene is TRBV18, the J gene TRBJ1-6; D not certain. Trimming took off 6 bases at V and 7 bases at J, with 16 bases between the two ends. The CDR3 consists of 15 residues. Germline assignment: CDR1 KGHSH and CDR2 LQKENI. For the CDR3, the DNA is TGTGCCAGCTCCCCCCGCACGGACTCCAATTCACCCCTCCACTTT. It specifies CASSPRTDSNSPLHF. Full variable domain (outside the CDR3, taken from reference TRBV18 and TRBJ1-6): NAGVMQNPRHLVRRRGQEARLRCSPMKGHSHVYWYRQLPEEGLKFMVYLQKENIIDESGMPKERFSAEFPKEGPSILRIQQVVRGDSAAYFCASSPRTDSNSPLHFGNGTRLTVT.

CDR3 region: CASSLALGANTEAFF. The CDR3, as DNA: TGTGCCAGCAGCTTAGCTCTAGGTGCGAACACTGAAGCTTTCTTT. This chain joins TRBV7-2 and TRBJ1-1; D unclear. V lost 0 bases and J 1 base, leaving 9 bases between the germline ends. CDR3 length: 15 amino acids. In germline, CDR1 is SGHTA, CDR2 FQGNSA.

This clonotype has only a few counts. This chain joins TRBV12-3 or TRBV12-4 and TRBJ1-1, with D uncertain. With 7 bases removed from V and 0 bases from J, the gap between germline ends came to 15 bases. CDR3 length: 15 amino acids. In DNA, the CDR3 is TGTGCCAGCACCAAGGGCCGGCATCTGAACACTGAAGCTTTCTTT. Amino acid sequence: CASTKGRHLNTEAFF.

This rearrangement joins TRBV4-1 to TRBJ1-1; maybe TRBD1 (5 bases). Germline CDR1 and CDR2: MGHRA and YSYEKL. There are 16 residues in the CDR3. V lost 0 bases to trimming and J lost 7 bases, with 18 bases between them. This CDR3 is CASSQEFPVDGGEAFF. For the CDR3, the DNA is TGCGCCAGCAGCCAAGAATTCCCAGTCGATGGGGGTGAAGCTTTCTTT.

The sample holds a few counts of this clonotype. The gene calls are TRBV4-3 and TRBJ2-1; no firm D call. CDR1 LGHNA and CDR2 YSLEER come from the germline V gene. Trimming shortened V by 4 bases and J by 1 base, and 23 bases separated the two germline ends. The CDR3 is 19 amino acids. The CDR3 DNA follows: TGCGCCAGCAGCCCGTTACATCGGATTGCCCCCCCTTCCTACAATGAGCAGTTCTTC. Protein sequence: CASSPLHRIAPPSYNEQFF.

The V gene is TRBV4-2, the J gene TRBJ2-2; D gene ambiguous. Looked up from germline, CDR1 is LGHNA and CDR2 is YNFKEQ. Trimming took off 4 bases at V and 3 bases at J, with 15 bases between the two ends. The CDR3 extends over 16 amino acids. DNA for the CDR3: TGTGCCAGCAGCCTCGGTCTCCTCAGCTACACCGGGGAGCTGTTTTTT. Its translation: CASSLGLLSYTGELFF.

This chain uses TRBV7-3 with TRBJ2-2; 9 bases fit TRBD1. CDR1 and CDR2 from the germline V gene are SGHTA and FQGTGA. Trimming removed 1 base from V and 6 bases from J; junction bases left unmatched: 3. The CDR3 is 15 residues long. The CDR3 nucleotides are TGTGCCAGCAGCTTAATACAGGGGGCAGCCGGGGAGCTGTTTTTT. Protein: CASSLIQGAAGELFF.